This TCR beta chain was captured in a study of control samples from healthy donors and cancer patients. Profiling relied on immunoSEQ multiplex PCR, and the TCRdb table lists in-frame clones only, not all of them. The sample includes 50,000 to 75,000 clones, 90% of them seen just once. This TCR was sampled from a man in his sixties with colorectal cancer. The sequencing input was PBMCs.

CDR3 DNA sequence: TGTGCCAGCAGTTCGGGCAGGGATAATGAAAAACTGTTTTTT. Its protein is CASSSGRDNEKLFF. V and J are TRBV6-1 and TRBJ1-4; the D gene is possibly TRBD1 (5 bases). The V gene lost 5 bases and the J gene lost 4 bases, with 11 bases spanning the gap. The germline V gene encodes CDR1 MNHNS and CDR2 SASEGT. The CDR3 extends over 14 amino acids.